The clone carrying this T cell receptor (beta chain) was picked up one time. The antigen remains undetermined. These data are taken from a study of T cell responses to AZD1222 COVID-19 vaccine. The table came from immunoSEQ multiplex PCR; TCRdb's copy has only in-frame clones and leaves some out. The sample contains roughly 130,000 clones, roughly 85% of which appear only once. The V and J ends lost 2 bases and 1 base respectively, with 11 bases between them. Germline-derived CDR1 and CDR2 are LNHDA and SQIVND (reference sequence). The CDR3 runs to 15 residues. Study-wide findings and caveats: After the peak T cell response, and only then, were repertoires sampled. Clonal diversity was possibly underestimated, and white British individuals and females predominated among donors. Dominant at 160-218 and 743-854, vaccine-associated CD4 TCRs also spanned spike. Among AZD1222 vaccinees, only 5 to 7 were seropositive at baseline.

The source is an adult in good health. V is TRBV19 and J is TRBJ1-1; no definite D call. Specimen: peripheral blood, collected on day 0 of AZD1222 vaccination. The DNA for the CDR3 is TGTGCCAGTAGTATAATGGGAGGCGGGAACACTGAAGCTTTCTTT. It specifies CASSIMGGGNTEAFF.